Each of the 20 T cell receptor beta chains below was sequenced from the same sample in a study of identical twins. TCRdb re-called the 5' RACE reads through MiXCR, storing one row per CDR3 protein. Among about 660,000 distinct CDR3 sequences, approximately 9% were seen once, and the ten largest hold around 0.98%. These sequences were also reported in another study, on yellow fever vaccine responses in identical twins.

Sequencing was performed on PBMCs. Receptors were obtained from a woman in her late teens or twenties in good health.

This clonotype was observed many times. The rearrangement uses TRBV20-1 and TRBJ2-3, with D perhaps TRBD2 (5 bases). This CDR3 comprises 14 residues. V dropped 4 bases and J dropped 4 bases, with 15 bases sitting between them. Germline V gene data show CDR1 as DFQATT and CDR2 as SNEGSKA (reference sequence). CDR3 bases: TGCAGTGCTACCTCCGACACTAGGGCAGATACGCAGTATTTT. The encoded protein is CSATSDTRADTQYF.

Many counts were recorded for this clonotype. This chain links TRBV11-2 with TRBJ2-1, with TRBD2 matching over 14 bases. Looked up from germline, CDR1 is SGHAT and CDR2 is FQNNGV. CDR3 length: 18 amino acids. With V trimmed by 4 bases and J by 5 bases, 10 bases remained unmatched. CDR3: CASSWPGLAGERHNEQFF. DNA of the CDR3: TGTGCCAGCAGCTGGCCGGGACTAGCGGGAGAAAGGCACAATGAGCAGTTCTTC.

The rearrangement joins TRBV20-1 to TRBJ1-4; a weak D match, TRBD1 (5 bases). Germline loops: CDR1 DFQATT, CDR2 SNEGSKA (reference sequence). This CDR3 has 13 residues. V lost 7 bases, J lost 4 bases, and 13 bases lay in between. The CDR3 protein is CSVLRGINEKLFF. In nucleotides, the CDR3 is TGCAGTGTTTTGCGGGGGATTAATGAAAAACTGTTTTTT.

This clonotype was detected only a few times. V usage is TRBV9 and J usage is TRBJ2-3; 8 nucleotides line up with TRBD1. The germline V gene has CDR1 SGDLS and CDR2 YYNGEE. This CDR3 is built from 16 residues. J gave up 2 bases and V 4 bases, and 9 bases lay outside the gene matches. This CDR3 is CASSKYRGTSTDTQYF. CDR3 DNA sequence: TGTGCCAGCAGCAAGTACAGGGGGACGTCCACAGATACGCAGTATTTT. The full variable domain, rest sourced from reference TRBV9 and TRBJ2-3, is DSGVTQTPKHLITATGQRVTLRCSPRSGDLSVYWYQQSLDQGLQFLIQYYNGEERAKGNILERFSAQQFPDLHSELNLSSLELGDSALYFCASSKYRGTSTDTQYFGPGTRLTVL.

This clonotype was detected ten times or more. DNA of the CDR3: TGTGCCAGCAGTTTTTATCCCCGGGGCGCCACTGAAGCTTTCTTT. Translated, it gives CASSFYPRGATEAFF. This rearrangement joins TRBV12-3 or TRBV12-4 to TRBJ1-1; weak D call: TRBD1 (5 bases). The CDR3 sequence is 15 residues long. The V end was cut by 3 bases, the J end by 4 bases, with 15 bases between.

This chain links TRBV19 with TRBJ2-3; no definite D call. Trimming took off 7 bases at V and 0 bases at J, with 8 bases between the two ends. Germline CDR1 and CDR2: LNHDA and SQIVND (reference sequence). This CDR3 spans 13 amino acids. This CDR3 is CASNPGSTDTQYF. The CDR3 nucleotides are TGTGCCAGTAATCCCGGGAGCACAGATACGCAGTATTTT.

Points on this clonotype: A much larger clonotype is one base distant, so this may be a read error. The chain employs TRBV15 and TRBJ2-3; D possibly matches TRBD1 or TRBD2 (5 bases each). The germline CDR1 and CDR2 sequences are LNHNV and YYDKDF (reference sequence). The CDR3 has 14 residues. The CDR3 is CATSSRGSTNTQYF. The CDR3 DNA reads as TGTGCCACCAGCAGCCGGGGCTCCACAAATACGCAGTATTTT. Variable domain in full (rest from reference TRBV15 and TRBJ2-3): DAMVIQNPRYQVTQFGKPVTLSCSQTLNHNVMYWYQQKSSQAPKLLFHYYDKDFNNEADTPDNFQSRRPNTSFCFLDIRSPGLGDTAMYLCATSSRGSTNTQYFGPGTRLTVL.

In this sample, this clonotype turned up many times. This chain joins TRBV20-1 and TRBJ1-5, with 11 bases matching TRBD1. Germline V lookup: CDR1 DFQATT, CDR2 SNEGSKA (reference sequence). The CDR3 loop spans 12 amino acids. The ends lost 6 bases at V and 5 bases at J; junction bases unmatched: 0. This CDR3 is CSAGQGDQPQHF. CDR3 coding DNA: TGCAGTGCGGGACAGGGGGATCAGCCCCAGCATTTT.

This clonotype was counted a few times. CDR3 region: CASSEASAGGPYEQFF. The CDR3 DNA reads TGTGCCAGCAGTGAAGCCTCAGCGGGAGGGCCATATGAGCAGTTCTTC. The J gene is TRBJ2-1, the V gene TRBV2, with 10 positions matching TRBD2. CDR3 length: 16 amino acids. Germline lookup yields CDR1 SNHLY and CDR2 FYNNEI. The junction had 7 bases not matched to a gene; V was cut back by 0 bases and J by 8 bases.

This clonotype has ten or more counts. The V call is TRBV7-2, the J call TRBJ2-7; D possibly corresponds to TRBD2 (6 bases). The ends were cut back, 4 bases at V and 3 bases at J, with 7 bases in the middle. This CDR3 comprises 12 residues. The germline V gene encodes CDR1 SGHTA and CDR2 FQGNSA. For the CDR3, the DNA is TGTGCCAGCAGCTGGCGGGGCTACGAGCAGTACTTC. This encodes CASSWRGYEQYF.

The chain carries TRBV20-1 and TRBJ2-7; no firm D call. Germline V gene sequence: CDR1 DFQATT, CDR2 SNEGSKA (reference sequence). This CDR3 comprises 12 residues. Trimming left V 5 bases short and J 0 bases short, with 8 bases between. This CDR3 reads CSAGSASYEQYF. CDR3 coding DNA: TGCAGTGCTGGTTCAGCCTCCTACGAGCAGTACTTC.

This clonotype was recorded at least ten times. The gene calls are TRBV29-1 and TRBJ2-1; no clear D gene. Germline V CDR1 and CDR2: SQVTM, ANQGSEA. This CDR3 comprises 8 residues. With 6 bases removed from V and 10 bases from J, the gap between germline ends came to 4 bases. CDR3 bases: TGCAGCGTCGACGAGCAGTTCTTC. It is translated as CSVDEQFF.

This clonotype came up many times. This chain connects TRBV20-1 to TRBJ2-5, with TRBD1 matching over 9 bases. In germline, CDR1 is DFQATT, CDR2 SNEGSKA (reference sequence). V was clipped by 7 bases and J by 3 bases; unmatched bases: 3. The CDR3 totals 12 residues. The CDR3: CSGGQGEETQYF. The CDR3 DNA is TGCAGTGGGGGACAGGGAGAAGAGACCCAGTACTTC.

This clonotype was seen at least ten times. The chain has TRBV7-2 and TRBJ2-1; D unclear. The CDR3 has 14 residues. Trimming pared 1 base from V and 7 bases from J, leaving 11 bases between. Per germline, CDR1 SGHTA and CDR2 FQGNSA. This chain's CDR3 is CASSLVGGWNEQFF. CDR3 coding DNA: TGTGCCAGCAGCTTAGTAGGCGGATGGAATGAGCAGTTCTTC.

Many counts were recorded for this clonotype. The gene calls are TRBV28 and TRBJ1-1; 7 bases match TRBD1. Germline CDR1 MDHEN, CDR2 SYDVKM. J gave up 1 base and V 11 bases, and 13 bases lay outside the gene matches. This CDR3 comprises 15 residues. The CDR3 loop reads CAGARQGMGNTEAFF. The CDR3, as DNA: TGTGCCGGGGCCAGACAGGGAATGGGGAACACTGAAGCTTTCTTT.

In its sample, this clonotype was seen a few times. The chain recombines TRBV4-1 with TRBJ2-1; D call uncertain. Germline-derived CDR1 and CDR2 are MGHRA and YSYEKL. Deletions cut 1 base from V and 5 bases from J, with 15 bases between. The CDR3 spans 16 residues. The CDR3 coding sequence is TGCGCCAGCAGCCAAGTAGCCCGGAAACTCGACAATGAGCAGTTCTTC. Amino acid sequence: CASSQVARKLDNEQFF.

This clonotype showed up just a few times. The gene calls are TRBV6-1 and TRBJ2-7; the D gene is possibly TRBD1 (5 bases). V shed 6 bases and J shed 2 bases, with 17 bases lying between them. The CDR3 is made up of 15 amino acids. Germline V gene data show CDR1 as MNHNS and CDR2 as SASEGT. The CDR3 spells CASRIGHLTAYEQYF. DNA of the CDR3: TGTGCCAGCAGGATCGGACATCTTACCGCCTACGAGCAGTACTTC.

The J gene is TRBJ2-3, the V gene TRBV20-1, with 10 bases matching TRBD2. The germline V gene has CDR1 DFQATT and CDR2 SNEGSKA (reference sequence). The junction had 15 bases not matched to a gene; V was cut back by 0 bases and J by 0 bases. This CDR3 contains 20 residues. CDR3 amino acids: CSARDPPAIAGGPSTDTQYF. CDR3 nucleotide sequence: TGCAGTGCTAGAGATCCCCCCGCTATAGCGGGGGGCCCTAGCACAGATACGCAGTATTTT.

V is TRBV3-1 and J is TRBJ2-7; TRBD2 is a possible D gene (6 bases). Germline CDR1 reads LGHDT; CDR2 reads YNNKEL (reference sequence). Trimming shortened V by 6 bases and J by 2 bases, and 14 bases separated the two germline ends. The CDR3 is made up of 14 amino acids. The CDR3 sequence: CASSPGLPTYEQYF. For the CDR3, the DNA is TGTGCCAGCAGTCCTGGACTACCGACCTACGAGCAGTACTTC.

In this sample, this clonotype turned up a few times. CDR3 in amino acids: CASSQSPSEEQYF. CDR3 sequence (DNA): TGTGCCAGCAGCCAATCCCCTTCGGAGGAGCAGTACTTC. The V gene is TRBV4-2, the J gene TRBJ2-7; D not resolved. From germline, CDR1 is LGHNA and CDR2 YNFKEQ. The CDR3 is 13 residues long. V was pared by 2 bases and J by 7 bases, with 12 bases between.